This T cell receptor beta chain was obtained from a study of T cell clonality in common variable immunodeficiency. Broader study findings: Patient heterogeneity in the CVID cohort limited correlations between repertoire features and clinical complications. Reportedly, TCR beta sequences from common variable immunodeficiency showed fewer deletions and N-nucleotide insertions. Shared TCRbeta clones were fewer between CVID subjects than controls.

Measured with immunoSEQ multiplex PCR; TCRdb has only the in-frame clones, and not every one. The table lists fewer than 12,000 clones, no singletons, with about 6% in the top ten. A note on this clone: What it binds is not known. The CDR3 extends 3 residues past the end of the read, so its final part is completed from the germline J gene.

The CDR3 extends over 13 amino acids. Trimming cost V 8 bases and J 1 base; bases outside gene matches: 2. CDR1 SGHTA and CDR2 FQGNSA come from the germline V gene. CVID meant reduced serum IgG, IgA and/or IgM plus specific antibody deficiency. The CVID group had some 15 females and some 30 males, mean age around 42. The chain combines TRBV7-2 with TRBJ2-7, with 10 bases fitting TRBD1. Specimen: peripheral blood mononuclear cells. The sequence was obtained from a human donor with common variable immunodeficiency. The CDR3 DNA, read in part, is TGTGCCAGCGGACAGGGGGTATCCTACGAG. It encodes CASGQGVSYE. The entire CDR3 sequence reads CASGQGVSYEQYF. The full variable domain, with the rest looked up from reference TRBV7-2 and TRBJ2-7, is GAGVSQSPSNKVTEKGKDVELRCDPISGHTALYWYRQSLGQGLEFLIYFQGNSAPDKSGLPSDRFSAERTGGSVSTLTIQRTQQEDSAVYLCASGQGVSYEQYFGPGTRLTVT.